These T cell receptor beta chains were read from a single sample in a study of T cells in tuberculosis. The assay was immunoSEQ multiplex PCR, and TCRdb's table has in-frame clones only and misses some. The data hold about 29,000 clones, with more than 85% observed a single time. The sequenced sample was PBMCs. The receptors come from a donor aged 10-29 years with latent tuberculosis or without tuberculosis infection. CDR3s include the opening cysteine and the closing phenylalanine or tryptophan. The D gene is left open where the match is weak. Part of the rows lack a size; the others show once, few, many or a class for expanded clones.

d_call	v_call	clone_size	j_call	cdr3_aa	cdr3_nt
TRBD1	TRBV19	few	TRBJ1-6	CASKTQGGNNSPLHF	TGTGCCAGTAAGACACAGGGGGGCAATAATTCACCCCTCCACTTT
NA	TRBV29-1	NA	TRBJ2-3	CSVNPGPAGDTQYF	TGCAGCGTTAACCCGGGCCCTGCAGGGGATACGCAGTATTTT
NA	TRBV4-3	few	TRBJ1-1	CASSQGGVAFF	TGCGCCAGCAGCCAAGGGGGCGTGGCTTTCTTT
NA	TRBV7-2	NA	TRBJ2-3	CASSLVSSPGADTQYF	TGTGCCAGCAGCTTAGTTTCTAGCCCAGGAGCAGATACGCAGTATTTT
TRBD2	TRBV10-1	NA	TRBJ2-5	CASHRTSSETQYF	TGCGCCAGCCATAGGACTAGTTCGGAGACCCAGTACTTC
TRBD2	TRBV7-2	NA	TRBJ2-3	CASSFVAGGVDTQYF	TGTGCCAGCAGCTTCGTAGCGGGGGGAGTGGATACGCAGTATTTT
NA	TRBV5-8	NA	TRBJ2-7	CASSKGYSSILQYF	TGTGCCAGCAGCAAGGGGTACTCGTCTATCTTGCAGTACTTC
NA	TRBV13	NA	TRBJ2-5	CASSLPGETQYF	TGTGCCAGCAGCTTACCAGGCGAGACCCAGTACTTC
NA	TRBV5-1	NA	TRBJ1-6	CASSLEGVGGDSPLHF	TGCGCCAGCAGCTTGGAAGGCGTGGGGGGGGATTCACCCCTCCACTTT
TRBD1	TRBV18	NA	TRBJ2-5	CASSGTAQETQYF	TGTGCCAGCTCGGGGACAGCCCAAGAGACCCAGTACTTC
TRBD2	TRBV4-1	NA	TRBJ2-7	CASSQGMTSRAYEQYF	TGCGCCAGCAGCCAAGGAATGACTAGCAGGGCCTACGAGCAGTACTTC
NA	TRBV13	NA	TRBJ1-3	CASSSRQDRNTIYF	TGTGCCAGCAGCTCTAGACAGGACCGAAACACCATATATTTT
NA	TRBV6-1	NA	TRBJ1-5	CASSELLRDQPQHF	TGTGCCAGCAGTGAACTCTTGCGAGATCAGCCCCAGCATTTT
TRBD1	TRBV7-9	NA	TRBJ2-5	CASRRDRGETQYF	TGTGCCAGCAGGAGAGACAGGGGGGAGACCCAGTACTTC
NA	TRBV7-9	NA	TRBJ1-6	CASTRLSEPLHF	TGTGCCAGCACCCGCCTTAGTGAACCCCTCCACTTT
TRBD1	TRBV9	NA	TRBJ1-4	CASSGWTGDEKLFF	TGTGCCAGCAGCGGCTGGACAGGGGATGAAAAACTGTTTTTT
TRBD1	TRBV27	NA	TRBJ2-6	CASSSGQGASGANVLTF	TGTGCCAGCAGTTCAGGACAGGGGGCCTCTGGGGCCAACGTCCTGACTTTC
NA	TRBV18	NA	TRBJ2-1	CASSPLTSDEQFF	TGTGCCAGCTCACCATTAACCAGCGACGAGCAGTTCTTC
TRBD1	TRBV29-1	NA	TRBJ2-7	CSVDRGQYEQYF	TGCAGCGTGGACAGGGGGCAGTACGAGCAGTACTTC